This entry is about one T cell receptor (beta chain). Its specificity is unknown. The CDR3 has 16 amino acids. Germline loops: CDR1 SGDLS, CDR2 YYNGEE. The V and J ends lost 4 bases and 4 bases, in that order; junction bases with no gene match: 8. The data were taken from a study of T cell responses to AZD1222 COVID-19 vaccine. Study findings and constraints: Sampled repertoires all dated from after the peak T cell response. Donors, mostly white British, included more females; clonal diversity was possibly underestimated. Only a handful of AZD1222 recipients, six or seven in all, had baseline seropositivity.

Libraries were prepared by immunoSEQ multiplex PCR; TCRdb keeps only in-frame clonotypes and omits some of them. The sample records 140,000 or so clones, roughly 92% being singletons. The source of this sequence is an adult in good health. Sequenced material: peripheral blood, taken on day 0 of AZD1222 vaccination. The V call is TRBV9, the J call TRBJ2-1, with TRBD2 identical over 10 bases. The CDR3 DNA reads as TGTGCCAGCAGCTCCGGACTAGCGGTGGGGTACAATGAGCAGTTCTTC. Protein sequence: CASSSGLAVGYNEQFF.